The rows below give T cell receptor beta chains drawn from one sample of a study of T cell repertoires in cytomegalovirus infection. MiXCR, run by TCRdb on the reads, gives a single entry per CDR3 protein. The data show hundreds of thousands of distinct CDR3 sequences, about 10% seen once. The sample consisted of PBMCs. These receptors came from a human donor in good health (CMV status not recorded). Some clones in this sample may be carry-over from other donors' samples. Both conserved end residues are part of each CDR3. The D gene is left open where the match is weak. Size tells how often a clone was seen (once, few, many) or the class of an expanded clone, and some rows leave it out.

clone size	D gene	V gene	J gene	CDR3 protein	CDR3 DNA
many	.	TRBV11-2	TRBJ2-2	CASSLAPRGELFF	TGTGCCAGCAGCTTAGCCCCCCGCGGGGAGCTGTTTTTT
.	.	TRBV14	TRBJ2-1	CASSQTGLTAFYNEQFF	TGTGCCAGCAGCCAAACGGGGCTAACCGCCTTCTACAATGAGCAGTTCTTC
many	.	TRBV15	TRBJ1-1	CATSRTRGIEGEAFF	TGTGCCACCAGCAGGACCCGGGGGATCGAGGGTGAAGCTTTCTTT
few	.	TRBV20-1	TRBJ1-5	CSARAQGGNQPQHF	TGCAGTGCTAGAGCGCAGGGTGGTAATCAGCCCCAGCATTTT
few	.	TRBV5-1	TRBJ1-5	CASSLVGGKGQPQHF	TGCGCCAGCAGCTTGGTGGGTGGGAAGGGACAGCCCCAGCATTTT
few	.	TRBV15	TRBJ2-2	CATSRDVRELFF	TGTGCCACCAGCAGAGATGTTAGGGAGCTGTTTTTT
many	.	TRBV28	TRBJ2-1	CASSLFRERYNEQFF	TGTGCCAGCAGTTTATTCCGGGAACGATACAATGAGCAGTTCTTC
.	TRBD1	TRBV23-1	TRBJ1-1	CASSPGQGDQNTEAFF	TGCGCCAGCAGTCCGGGACAGGGGGATCAGAACACTGAAGCTTTCTTT
many	.	TRBV7-8	TRBJ2-1	CASSPKTAEPFNEQFF	TGTGCCAGCAGCCCGAAAACTGCCGAGCCCTTCAATGAGCAGTTCTTC
.	TRBD1	TRBV27	TRBJ2-7	CASNRQGATYEQYF	TGTGCCAGCAACAGACAGGGGGCAACCTACGAGCAGTACTTC
.	.	TRBV7-2	TRBJ2-3	CASSLAPAAGGDTQYF	TGTGCCAGCAGCTTAGCGCCTGCGGCGGGTGGAGATACGCAGTATTTT
many	.	TRBV4-1	TRBJ2-1	CASSHLEGGNEQFF	TGCGCCAGCAGCCACCTCGAGGGTGGAAATGAGCAGTTCTTC
many	TRBD2	TRBV7-2	TRBJ2-1	CASSFGGSTEQFF	TGTGCCAGCAGCTTCGGCGGGAGTACCGAGCAGTTCTTC
.	.	TRBV19	TRBJ1-3	CASSVLQRSSGNTIYF	TGTGCCAGTAGTGTCCTACAGCGTAGCTCTGGAAACACCATATATTTT
.	TRBD2	TRBV29-1	TRBJ2-2	CSVPGLAGGKTGELFF	TGCAGCGTCCCTGGACTAGCGGGAGGGAAAACCGGGGAGCTGTTTTTT
many	.	TRBV6-5	TRBJ1-2	CASSYYGATDGYTF	TGTGCCAGCAGTTACTATGGCGCAACCGACGGCTACACCTTC
many	.	TRBV7-3	TRBJ2-1	CASSLGLIPNNEQFF	TGTGCCAGCAGCCTAGGCCTTATCCCAAACAATGAGCAGTTCTTC
many	.	TRBV29-1	TRBJ1-1	CSASEAGQRSFF	TGCAGCGCGAGTGAGGCAGGACAGAGGTCTTTCTTT
many	.	TRBV24-1	TRBJ2-3	CATSDWDGSDGELQYF	TGTGCCACCAGTGATTGGGACGGCTCCGACGGAGAGCTGCAGTATTTT
many	TRBD2	TRBV6-5	TRBJ2-2	CASSLGLAGLTTLIQQAQGGELFF	TGTGCCAGCAGTTTGGGACTAGCGGGCCTCACTACACTAATCCAACAAGCCCAAGGGGGGGAGCTGTTTTTT
few	.	TRBV3-1	TRBJ2-1	CASSQTTGGPWDEQFF	TGTGCCAGCAGCCAGACGACCGGGGGACCCTGGGATGAGCAGTTCTTC
few	TRBD2	TRBV14	TRBJ2-1	CASSQLAGGYNEQFF	TGTGCCAGCAGCCAACTAGCGGGGGGATACAATGAGCAGTTCTTC
many	.	TRBV6-5	TRBJ1-1	CASSYSPPDRGWTEAFF	TGTGCCAGCAGTTACTCGCCTCCCGATCGGGGGTGGACTGAAGCTTTCTTT
.	.	TRBV7-9	TRBJ1-1	CASSPTANPGAEAFF	TGTGCCAGCAGCCCGACCGCTAATCCGGGTGCTGAAGCTTTCTTT
few	.	TRBV29-1	TRBJ1-1	CSVGLEMSVKAFF	TGCAGCGTCGGATTGGAGATGTCGGTTAAGGCTTTCTTT
few	.	TRBV2	TRBJ2-2	CASRKDSGTGELFF	TGTGCCAGCAGGAAGGACTCTGGCACCGGGGAGCTGTTTTTT
few	.	TRBV9	TRBJ2-4	CASSEEGLLGDIQYF	TGTGCCAGCAGCGAGGAGGGCCTTTTAGGTGACATTCAGTACTTC
many	.	TRBV27	TRBJ2-5	CASRRRRQQETQYF	TGTGCCAGCCGTCGGAGGCGACAACAAGAGACCCAGTACTTC
many	.	TRBV6-1	TRBJ2-5	CASSLVARAETQYF	TGTGCCAGCAGTCTGGTGGCCCGGGCGGAGACCCAGTACTTC
many	.	TRBV7-2	TRBJ2-1	CASSLAQENDEQFF	TGTGCCAGCAGCTTAGCCCAAGAGAACGATGAGCAGTTCTTC
.	.	TRBV23-1	TRBJ1-5	CASNLTGSQPQHF	TGCGCCAGCAACCTAACGGGGTCTCAGCCCCAGCATTTT
many	.	TRBV6-1	TRBJ2-3	CASSDWTSTDTQYF	TGTGCCAGCAGTGATTGGACAAGCACAGATACGCAGTATTTT
few	TRBD2	TRBV5-6	TRBJ2-5	CASSLKGSGPQETQYF	TGTGCCAGCAGCTTGAAGGGTAGCGGGCCCCAAGAGACCCAGTACTTC
many	TRBD1	TRBV6-1	TRBJ1-1	CASSEGDRAQAFF	TGTGCCAGCAGTGAAGGGGACAGGGCACAAGCTTTCTTT
few	.	TRBV14	TRBJ2-5	CASRTRGQETQYF	TGTGCCAGCAGAACCCGGGGCCAAGAGACCCAGTACTTC
many	.	TRBV7-8	TRBJ2-1	CASSFMGRWVDEQFF	TGTGCCAGCAGCTTTATGGGGAGATGGGTGGATGAGCAGTTCTTC
many	TRBD1	TRBV28	TRBJ2-1	CASSLPDRAHEQFF	TGTGCCAGCAGTCTCCCTGACAGGGCCCATGAGCAGTTCTTC
.	.	TRBV20-1	TRBJ2-7	CSARDQVYEQYF	TGCAGTGCTAGAGATCAGGTCTACGAGCAGTACTTC
many	.	TRBV12-3/TRBV12-4	TRBJ1-5	CASSVPTAYSNQPQHF	TGTGCCAGCAGTGTACCGACAGCTTATAGCAATCAGCCCCAGCATTTT
.	.	TRBV7-2	TRBJ2-1	CASSFRVVLDEQFF	TGTGCTAGCAGTTTTAGGGTAGTGTTGGATGAGCAGTTCTTC
few	TRBD1	TRBV18	TRBJ2-2	CASSPPGQPIKGTGELFF	TGTGCCAGCTCACCACCGGGACAGCCGATTAAAGGAACCGGGGAGCTGTTTTTT
few	TRBD1	TRBV12-3/TRBV12-4	TRBJ1-2	CASSLSDREGGYTF	TGTGCCAGCAGTTTAAGCGACAGGGAAGGTGGCTACACCTTC
many	.	TRBV7-8	TRBJ2-5	CASSLGRGETQYF	TGTGCCAGCAGTCTAGGACGGGGAGAGACCCAGTACTTC
many	TRBD1	TRBV20-1	TRBJ2-6	CSATRTGGGFSGANVLTF	TGCAGTGCTACACGGACAGGGGGAGGATTCTCTGGGGCCAACGTCCTGACTTTC
.	.	TRBV27	TRBJ1-5	CASGLGTFPQHF	TGTGCCAGCGGCCTTGGGACATTTCCCCAGCATTTT
few	.	TRBV4-1	TRBJ1-1	CASSQDSGGTTAFF	TGCGCCAGCAGCCAAGATAGTGGTGGGACAACCGCTTTCTTT
once	TRBD1	TRBV12-3/TRBV12-4	TRBJ1-5	CASSAGTGVYSNQPQHF	TGTGCCAGCAGTGCCGGGACAGGGGTTTATAGCAATCAGCCCCAGCATTTT
many	TRBD1	TRBV7-2	TRBJ2-7	CASSLVAGGSYEQYF	TGTGCCAGCAGCTTAGTGGCAGGGGGCTCCTACGAGCAGTACTTC
few	.	TRBV28	TRBJ2-5	CASTTGPGETQYF	TGTGCCAGCACTACAGGACCTGGGGAGACCCAGTACTTC